This entry is about one TCR beta chain. This clonotype was found many times. The antigen it recognizes is unknown. Within one base of it there is no much larger clone, and no base qualities were kept. cDNA was synthesized by template-switch 5'RACE using a primer carrying a 10-nucleotide random unique molecular identifier by which each TCR transcript was tagged. Every sequencing run covered 15-18 subjects and yielded more than 180 million TCR-beta sequences. The RNeasy kit was used to extract total RNA. TCR-beta VDJ regions were amplified with primers for the TCR constant region and the 5'RACE anchor, using the KAPA Real-time Library Amplification kit. Sample indexes and Illumina adaptors were added in a first PCR, after which library yield was increased in a second PCR. The roughly 650 bp TCR product was size-selected on a 2% E-gel SizeSelection system after Ampure bead purification. Before pooling, library quality was checked on a Bioanalyzer, concentration was measured with Qubit, and libraries were quantified with the Kapa Library Quantification kit. An Illumina HiSeq 2500 sequenced the libraries paired-end 2 x 150 bp. To increase sequence diversity, roughly 24-31% phiX was spiked into each library pool. On the authors' methods: The quality-filtered reads were processed with the UMI-based MiGEC pipeline, whose error correction step removed more than 80% of the raw TCR sequences. IMGT germline references were used for aligning VDJ genes, and each clonotype was defined as a unique CDR3 amino acid sequence together with its V-J genes. Clonal expansion, Shannon diversity and CDR3 relatedness (CalcPairwiseDistances, ClusterSamples) were evaluated with VDJtools, and phylogenetic trees were built with CLCbio workbench. Using coefficient-of-variation modelling across technical triplicates, the study counted a clone as expanded if it had at least 8 unique UMIs. TCRdb reworked the public reads: Q25 trimming with fastp, MiXCR clone assembly, productive beta chains retained. Every entry covers one CDR3 protein and lists the most common genes and DNA from its rows. For this entry, the V and J calls and clone size follow TCRdb and not the study's own pipeline. Across this sample there are about 65,000 distinct CDR3 sequences, with approximately 3.7% seen only once. The top ten clones comprise just over 2.5% of the sample.

Sequences ENHRY (CDR1) and SYGVKD (CDR2) are obtained from the germline V gene. The CDR3 sequence holds 13 residues, the cysteine and phenylalanine included. The DNA shown is the 39-base CDR3, in frame from base 1. At the junction V is shortened by 2 bases and J by 3 bases, with 7 bases in between. This record belongs to a study of neurological immune-mediated disorders (dated by TCRdb to about 2019). In terms of the full investigation: Of the 35 or so multiple sclerosis patients, some 30 had relapsing-remitting MS and 3 had secondary progressive MS. The study compared peripheral blood TCR-beta repertoires of HTLV-I-associated myelopathy (HAM/TSP) patients, multiple sclerosis patients and healthy controls using UMI-based sequencing. Alongside PBMC samples, the set of approximately 100 TCR-beta libraries contained longitudinal samples, technical triplicates, and paired CD4+ and CD8+ T-cell subsets that had been sorted. The cohort comprised 60 to 75 subjects: some 15 HAM/TSP patients, some 34 multiple sclerosis patients and about 20 healthy controls. Study-wide conclusions, independent of this receptor: No association of the MS cluster with clinical or MRI features was observed, and the need for larger cohorts was stated by the authors. Expanded clones from different subjects shared no identical CDR3 amino acid sequences, which suggests that TCR-beta repertoires were private in all groups. TCR clonal expansion was highest in HAM/TSP patients and lowest in MS patients, with MS patients falling below even healthy controls. Phylogenetic analysis grouped repertoires from 18 of 34 MS patients into a cluster of related CDR3 sequences, suggesting a possible repertoire-level signature.

For unsorted PBMC libraries, 2 million PBMCs were used after storage in RNAlater at -80 degrees C until RNA extraction. Multiple sclerosis patients were enrolled in a US clinical protocol under which disease progression was evaluated by magnetic resonance imaging. PBMCs were separated from peripheral blood using Ficoll-Hypaque density gradient centrifugation and then cryopreserved in liquid nitrogen. The V gene is TRBV10-3 and the J gene is TRBJ1-1; TRBD1 is a weak D gene call, 5 bases matching. The sequence was obtained from a man aged 45-60 years with multiple sclerosis. Material: PBMCs. The CDR3 region reads CAISEMGDTEAFF. The nucleotide sequence reads as follows: TGTGCCATCAGTGAGATGGGGGACACTGAAGCTTTCTTT.